This T cell receptor (beta chain) was identified during a study of T cells after yellow fever vaccination. Each CDR3 protein is one row after TCRdb ran MiXCR on the 5' RACE reads. The sample includes a few hundred thousand distinct CDR3 sequences, roughly 19% seen only once; the top ten take roughly an eighth. The CDR3 spans 14 residues. Germline CDR1 reads MDHEN; CDR2 reads SYDVKM. V was shortened by 2 bases and J by 2 bases, with 10 bases between the two germline ends. The sequencing here drew on PBMCs, taken 15 days after the yellow fever booster vaccination. The receptor's source is a man under 40 who received the YFV17D yellow fever vaccine. The V gene is TRBV28, the J gene TRBJ2-7, with no clear D. CDR3 coding DNA: TGTGCCAGCAGTTTAGAAGGGTTTACCTACGAGCAGTACTTC. Its protein is CASSLEGFTYEQYF.